This entry lists 17 T cell receptor beta chains sequenced from one sample in a study of resident and recirculating memory T cells in vitiligo. Libraries were prepared by immunoSEQ multiplex PCR; TCRdb keeps only in-frame clonotypes and omits some of them. The sample contains fewer than 85,000 clones, about 91% of which appear only once. Specimen: blood. The receptors shown here come from a male donor with vitiligo.

This rearrangement joins TRBV14 to TRBJ2-1; TRBD2 matches at 8 bases. This CDR3 region has 13 residues. V lost 1 base and J lost 15; bases outside the gene matches: 8. From germline, CDR1 is SGHDN and CDR2 FVKESK. CDR3 sequence (DNA): TGTGCCAGCAGCCAAGGCGCCACGGGAGGGCGGTTCTTC. It encodes CASSQGATGGRFF.

The count of this clone is one. V gene TRBV2 combines with J gene TRBJ2-1; 9 bases match TRBD2. The J segment lost 1 base and the V segment lost 9 bases, leaving 7 bases of the junction unmatched. This CDR3 has 15 amino acids. From germline, CDR1 is SNHLY and CDR2 FYNNEI. CDR3 DNA sequence: TGTGCCAGTTCAGCGGGAGGTGGGTCCTACAATGAGCAGTTCTTC. It yields the protein CASSAGGGSYNEQFF.

The chain employs TRBV9 and TRBJ2-1, with 9 nucleotides matching TRBD2. The J segment lost 6 bases and the V segment lost 3 bases, leaving 7 bases of the junction unmatched. This CDR3 is built from 15 residues. Looked up from germline, CDR1 is SGDLS and CDR2 is YYNGEE. The CDR3 nucleotides read TGTGCCAGCAGCGGGGGGGCTAGCGGGACCAATGAGCAGTTCTTC. It codes for CASSGGASGTNEQFF.

The chain is built from TRBV4-3 and TRBJ1-3, with D possibly being TRBD1 (5 bases). V lost 0 bases and J lost 0, with 12 bases in between. Germline V gene sequence: CDR1 LGHNA, CDR2 YSLEER. This CDR3 spans 17 amino acids. As DNA, the CDR3 is TGCGCCAGCAGCCAAGAACCAGGGCCCAGCTCTGGAAACACCATATATTTT. This sequence encodes CASSQEPGPSSGNTIYF.

V gene TRBV7-6 combines with J gene TRBJ1-5; 10 bases are a match to TRBD1. The CDR3 extends over 16 amino acids. The germline gives CDR1 SGHVS, CDR2 FNYEAQ. The J segment lost 5 bases and the V segment lost 4 bases, leaving 8 bases of the junction unmatched. The CDR3 spells CASSSGTGVGDQPQHF. CDR3 sequence (DNA): TGTGCCAGCAGCTCCGGGACAGGGGTTGGTGATCAGCCCCAGCATTTT.

This clone has more than one count but fewer than ten. The chain uses TRBV6-4 and TRBJ2-1; 9 bases agree with TRBD1. Losses at the gene ends were 0 bases for V and 0 bases for J; bases not matched to a gene: 0. Germline values: CDR1 MRHNA, CDR2 SNTAGT. CDR3 length: 16 residues. CDR3 bases: TGTGCCAGCAGTGACTCGACAGGGGGCTCCTACAATGAGCAGTTCTTC. It translates to CASSDSTGGSYNEQFF.

The rearrangement uses TRBV11-3 and TRBJ2-1; TRBD2 agrees at 8 bases. Germline V gives CDR1 SGHNT, CDR2 YENEEA. There are 14 residues in the CDR3. The V gene end was trimmed by 5 bases and the J gene end by 8 bases; junction bases not matched to a gene: 8. The CDR3 spells CASSRGLVRDEQFF. CDR3 DNA: TGTGCCAGCAGCCGGGGACTAGTCAGGGATGAGCAGTTCTTC.

The J gene is TRBJ2-5, the V gene TRBV13; a possible D gene is TRBD1 (5 bases). With 2 bases removed from V and 2 bases from J, the gap between germline ends came to 9 bases. The CDR3 totals 14 residues. Germline loops: CDR1 PRHDT, CDR2 FYEKMQ (reference sequence). The CDR3 spells CASSLTGSQETQYF. CDR3 sequence (DNA): TGTGCCAGCAGCTTAACAGGATCTCAAGAGACCCAGTACTTC.

The CDR3 coding sequence is TGCGCCAGCAGCTTGGGGCGGCGCCCCCAGTACTTC. It translates to CASSLGRRPQYF. This chain uses TRBV5-1 with TRBJ2-5; D is unresolved. The CDR3 is 12 amino acids. Germline V gene lookup returns CDR1 SGHRS and CDR2 YFSETQ. V gave up 0 bases and J gave up 9 bases, with 9 bases separating them.

V usage is TRBV21-1 and J usage is TRBJ2-7; the table gives TRBD2 as D, unverified against the DNA. TRBV21-1 is described as a pseudogene. The CDR3 sequence is 15 residues long. CDR3 DNA: TGTGCCAGCAGCAAAGAGCCCCTCGGTACCTACGAGCAGTACTTC. Protein product: CASSKEPLGTYEQYF.

J is TRBJ2-3 and V is TRBV11-2, with D hard to call. Germline V gene data show CDR1 as SGHAT and CDR2 as FQNNGV. The CDR3 consists of 13 residues. V lost 3 bases and J lost 1, with 5 bases in between. The CDR3 sequence: CASSFSGTDTQYF. The CDR3 DNA reads TGTGCCAGCAGCTTCAGCGGCACAGATACGCAGTATTTT. Full variable domain (missing parts from reference TRBV11-2 and TRBJ2-3): EAGVAQSPRYKIIEKRQSVAFWCNPISGHATLYWYQQILGQGPKLLIQFQNNGVVDDSQLPKDRFSAERLKGVDSTLKIQPAKLEDSAVYLCASSFSGTDTQYFGPGTRLTVL.

This chain uses TRBV5-1 with TRBJ2-6; possibly TRBD1 for D (5 bases). Germline lookup yields CDR1 SGHRS and CDR2 YFSETQ. Trimming cost V 4 bases and J 4 bases, with 12 bases left between them. The CDR3 has 15 residues. The CDR3 DNA sequence: TGCGCCAGCAGCCAGGGCAGGCCGGGGGCCAACGTCCTGACTTTC. It translates to CASSQGRPGANVLTF.

In nucleotides, the CDR3 is TGCGCCAGCAGCCCCGAGGCTAGCGGGATTCTATACGAGCAGTACTTC. Translating gives CASSPEASGILYEQYF. The V gene is TRBV5-1, the J gene TRBJ2-7, with TRBD2 identical over 9 bases. The germline V gene has CDR1 SGHRS and CDR2 YFSETQ. The V and J ends lost 4 bases and 4 bases, in that order; junction bases with no gene match: 12. The CDR3 length is 16 residues.

The CDR3 reads CASSQGSPGSLGYTF. Written as DNA, the CDR3 is TGCGCCAGCAGCCAAGGATCTCCGGGGTCCCTTGGCTACACCTTC. This chain connects TRBV4-3 to TRBJ1-2, with D unclear. CDR1 and CDR2 from the germline V gene are LGHNA and YSLEER. Trimming stripped 1 base from V and 7 bases from J, with 16 bases between. The CDR3 sequence is 15 residues long.

Here the CDR3 DNA reads TGCGCCAGCGCCTTCGATAGCGGGAGGGAAGAGACCCAGTACTTC. Translated, it gives CASAFDSGREETQYF. This rearrangement joins TRBV10-2 to TRBJ2-5; 11 bases match TRBD2. This CDR3 contains 15 residues. Germline CDR1 and CDR2: WSHSY and SAAADI. V was clipped by 8 bases and J by 3 bases; unmatched bases: 8.

This chain uses TRBV6-5 with TRBJ1-4; 7 nucleotides align to TRBD1. The CDR3 consists of 13 residues. Looked up from germline, CDR1 is MNHEY and CDR2 is SVGAGI. V shed 6 bases and J 8 bases; nucleotides not matched to a gene: 6. The CDR3 DNA reads as TGTGCCAGCAGACAGGGGAGGAGCGAAAAACTGTTTTTT. The encoded protein is CASRQGRSEKLFF.

V is TRBV28 and J is TRBJ2-7; the D gene is possibly TRBD1 (5 bases). The CDR3 contains 12 residues. Trimming pared 3 bases from V and 7 bases from J, leaving 10 bases between. CDR1 and CDR2 from the germline V gene are MDHEN and SYDVKM. CDR3 residues: CASSFRGREQYF. As DNA, the CDR3 is TGTGCCAGCAGTTTTAGGGGTAGGGAGCAGTACTTC. Drawing the rest from reference TRBV28 and TRBJ2-7, the complete variable domain is DVKVTQSSRYLVKRTGEKVFLECVQDMDHENMFWYRQDPGLGLRLIYFSYDVKMKEKGDIPEGYSVSREKKERFSLILESASTNQTSMYLCASSFRGREQYFGPGTRLTVT.